The following is a TCR beta chain sequence with its context. These data come from a study of blood T cells in healthy people across ages. Through a sample-barcoded 5' primer and a J-beta primer mix, a second PCR was run for roughly 7 to 11 cycles. TCRdb re-derived calls from the 5' RACE reads in MiXCR, one entry per CDR3 protein. Of 850,000 to 1,100,000 distinct CDR3 sequences listed, approximately 38% are singletons. Source material: blood. This TCR derives from a young man in good health.

The chain's CDR3 is CASRDPVQNTEAFF. The CDR3 nucleotides read TGCGCCAGCAGGGATCCTGTCCAGAACACTGAAGCTTTCTTT. The chain has TRBV5-1 and TRBJ1-1; D gene ambiguous. V was trimmed by 5 bases and J by 1 base, leaving 12 bases between them. The CDR3 consists of 14 residues. Germline CDR1 SGHRS, CDR2 YFSETQ. The full variable domain, in which reference TRBV5-1 and TRBJ1-1 provide the parts outside the CDR3, is KAGVTQTPRYLIKTRGQQVTLSCSPISGHRSVSWYQQTPGQGLQFLFEYFSETQRNKGNFPGRFSGRQFSNSRSEMNVSTLELGDSALYLCASRDPVQNTEAFFGQGTRLTVV.